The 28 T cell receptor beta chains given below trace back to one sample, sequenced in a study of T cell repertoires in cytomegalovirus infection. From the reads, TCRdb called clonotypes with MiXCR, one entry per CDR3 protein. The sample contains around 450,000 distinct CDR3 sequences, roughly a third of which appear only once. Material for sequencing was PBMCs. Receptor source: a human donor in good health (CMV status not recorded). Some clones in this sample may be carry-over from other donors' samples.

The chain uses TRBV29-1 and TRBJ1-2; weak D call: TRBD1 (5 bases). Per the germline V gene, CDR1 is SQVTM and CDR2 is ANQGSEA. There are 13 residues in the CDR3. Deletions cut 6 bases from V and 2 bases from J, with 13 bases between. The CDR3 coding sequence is TGCAGCGTCCAAGCCGGGGCCAACTATGGCTACACCTTC. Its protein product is CSVQAGANYGYTF.

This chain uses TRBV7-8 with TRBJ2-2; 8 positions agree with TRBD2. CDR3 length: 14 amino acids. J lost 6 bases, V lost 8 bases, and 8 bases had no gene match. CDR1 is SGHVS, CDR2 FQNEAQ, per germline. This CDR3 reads CASSISGGSGELFF. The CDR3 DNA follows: TGTGCCAGCTCAATCTCGGGGGGGTCCGGGGAGCTGTTTTTT. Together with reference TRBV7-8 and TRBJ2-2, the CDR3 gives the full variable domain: GAGVSQSPRYKVAKRGQDVALRCDPISGHVSLFWYQQALGQGPEFLTYFQNEAQLDKSGLPSDRFFAERPEGSVSTLKIQRTQQEDSAVYLCASSISGGSGELFFGEGSRLTVL.

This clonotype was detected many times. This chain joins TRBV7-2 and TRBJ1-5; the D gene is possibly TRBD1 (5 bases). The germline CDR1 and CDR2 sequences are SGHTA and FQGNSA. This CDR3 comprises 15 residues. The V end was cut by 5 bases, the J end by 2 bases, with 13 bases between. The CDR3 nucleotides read TGTGCCAGCAGCCCCAGGACGGGGGGCAATCAGCCCCAGCATTTT. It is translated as CASSPRTGGNQPQHF.

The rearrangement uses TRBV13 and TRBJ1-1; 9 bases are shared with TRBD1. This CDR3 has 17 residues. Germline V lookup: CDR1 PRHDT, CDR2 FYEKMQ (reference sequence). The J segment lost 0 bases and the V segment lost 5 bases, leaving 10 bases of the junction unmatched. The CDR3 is CASSTRDREILNTEAFF. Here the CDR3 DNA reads TGTGCCAGCAGCACCCGGGACAGGGAGATTCTGAACACTGAAGCTTTCTTT.

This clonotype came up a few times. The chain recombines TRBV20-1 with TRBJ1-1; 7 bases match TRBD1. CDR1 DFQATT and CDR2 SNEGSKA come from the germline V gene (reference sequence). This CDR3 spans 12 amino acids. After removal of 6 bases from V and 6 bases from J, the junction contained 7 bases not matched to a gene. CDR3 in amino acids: CSASTGIAEAFF. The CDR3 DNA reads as TGCAGTGCATCGACAGGGATCGCTGAAGCTTTCTTT.

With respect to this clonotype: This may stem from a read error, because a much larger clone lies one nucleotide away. The CDR3 here is CAISPGGGYNEQFF. DNA of the CDR3: TGTGCCATCAGCCCCGGAGGAGGCTACAATGAGCAGTTCTTC. The chain is built from TRBV7-3 and TRBJ2-1; tentative D call: TRBD2 (5 bases). Germline values: CDR1 SGHTA, CDR2 FQGTGA. The CDR3 length is 14 residues.

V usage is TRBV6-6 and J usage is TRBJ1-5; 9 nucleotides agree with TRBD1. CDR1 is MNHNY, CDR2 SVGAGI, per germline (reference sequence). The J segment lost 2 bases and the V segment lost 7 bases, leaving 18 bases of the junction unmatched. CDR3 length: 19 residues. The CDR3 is CASTPGDRGSPFGNQPQHF. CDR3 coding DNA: TGTGCCAGCACCCCCGGAGACAGGGGGTCCCCCTTTGGCAATCAGCCCCAGCATTTT.

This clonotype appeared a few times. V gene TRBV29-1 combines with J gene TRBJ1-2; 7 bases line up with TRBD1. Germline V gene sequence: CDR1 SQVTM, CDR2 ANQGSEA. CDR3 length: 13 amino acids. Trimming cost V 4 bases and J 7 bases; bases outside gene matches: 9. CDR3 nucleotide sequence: TGCAGCGTTGCGGGGACAGCTTGGGGTGGCTACACCTTC. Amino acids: CSVAGTAWGGYTF.

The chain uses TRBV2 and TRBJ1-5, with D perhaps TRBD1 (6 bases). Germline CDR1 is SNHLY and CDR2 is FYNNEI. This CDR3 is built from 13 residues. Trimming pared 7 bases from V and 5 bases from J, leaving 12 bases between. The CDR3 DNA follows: TGTGCCAGCAATCCAGGGGTGGATCAGCCCCAGCATTTT. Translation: CASNPGVDQPQHF. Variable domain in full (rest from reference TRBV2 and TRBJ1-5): EPEVTQTPSHQVTQMGQEVILRCVPISNHLYFYWYRQILGQKVEFLVSFYNNEISEKSEIFDDQFSVERPDGSNFTLKIRSTKLEDSAMYFCASNPGVDQPQHFGDGTRLSIL.

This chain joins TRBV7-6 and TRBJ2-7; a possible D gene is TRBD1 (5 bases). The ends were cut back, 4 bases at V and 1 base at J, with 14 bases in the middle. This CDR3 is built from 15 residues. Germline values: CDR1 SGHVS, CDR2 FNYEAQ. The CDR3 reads CASSSGSSPSYEQYF. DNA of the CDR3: TGTGCCAGCAGCTCAGGGTCGTCTCCTTCCTACGAGCAGTACTTC.

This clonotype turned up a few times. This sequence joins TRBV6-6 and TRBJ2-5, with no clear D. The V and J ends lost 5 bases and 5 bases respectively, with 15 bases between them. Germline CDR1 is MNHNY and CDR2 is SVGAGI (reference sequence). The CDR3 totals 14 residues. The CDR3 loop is CASSTLWGRETQYF. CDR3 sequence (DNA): TGTGCCAGCAGTACCCTGTGGGGTAGGGAGACCCAGTACTTC.

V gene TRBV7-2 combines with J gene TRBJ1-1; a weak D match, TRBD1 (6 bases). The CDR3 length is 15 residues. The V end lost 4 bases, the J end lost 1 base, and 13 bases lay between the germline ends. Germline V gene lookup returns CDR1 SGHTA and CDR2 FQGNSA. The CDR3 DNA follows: TGTGCCAGCAGCTGGTCCAGGGGATGGAACACTGAAGCTTTCTTT. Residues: CASSWSRGWNTEAFF.

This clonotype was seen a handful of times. Here the CDR3 reads CASSPDPGLIQPQHF. The CDR3, as DNA: TGTGCCAGTAGTCCAGACCCAGGATTGATTCAGCCCCAGCATTTT. V usage is TRBV19 and J usage is TRBJ1-5; no clear D gene. Germline loops: CDR1 LNHDA, CDR2 SQIVND (reference sequence). Trimming took off 5 bases at V and 6 bases at J, with 17 bases between the two ends. This CDR3 region has 15 residues.

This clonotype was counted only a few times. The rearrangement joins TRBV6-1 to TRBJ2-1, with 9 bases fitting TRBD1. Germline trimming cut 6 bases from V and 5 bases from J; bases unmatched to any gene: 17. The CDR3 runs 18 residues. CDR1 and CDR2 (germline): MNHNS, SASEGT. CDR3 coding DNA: TGTGCCAGCAGAAAACGGACAGGGGACTCTGTTTTCGACAATGAGCAGTTCTTC. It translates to CASRKRTGDSVFDNEQFF.

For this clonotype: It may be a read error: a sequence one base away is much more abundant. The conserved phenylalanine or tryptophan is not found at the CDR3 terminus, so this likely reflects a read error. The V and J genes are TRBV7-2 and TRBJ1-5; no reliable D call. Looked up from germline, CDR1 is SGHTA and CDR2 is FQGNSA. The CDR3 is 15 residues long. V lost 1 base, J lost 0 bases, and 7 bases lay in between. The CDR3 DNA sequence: TGTGCCAGCAGCTTAGGATACGGTAGCAATCAGCCCCAGCATTGT. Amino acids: CASSLGYGSNQPQHC.

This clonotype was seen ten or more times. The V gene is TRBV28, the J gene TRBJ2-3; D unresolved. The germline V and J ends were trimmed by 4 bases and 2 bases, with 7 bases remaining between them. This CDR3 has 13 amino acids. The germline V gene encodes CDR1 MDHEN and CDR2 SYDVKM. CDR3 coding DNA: TGTGCCAGCAGTTCCCCACCCACAGATACGCAGTATTTT. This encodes CASSSPPTDTQYF.

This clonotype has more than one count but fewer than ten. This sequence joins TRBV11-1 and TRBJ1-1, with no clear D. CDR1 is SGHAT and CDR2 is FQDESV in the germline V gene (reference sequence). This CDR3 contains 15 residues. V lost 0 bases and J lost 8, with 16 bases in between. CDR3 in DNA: TGTGCCAGCAGCTTAGCCTCAAGTGGCTCGGGGGAAGCTTTCTTT. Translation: CASSLASSGSGEAFF.

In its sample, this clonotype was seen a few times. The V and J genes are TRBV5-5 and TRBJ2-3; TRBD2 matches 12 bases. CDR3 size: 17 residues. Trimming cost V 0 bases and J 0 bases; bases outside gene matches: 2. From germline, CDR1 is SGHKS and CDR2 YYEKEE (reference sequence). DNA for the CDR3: TGTGCCAGCAGCTTGGGACTAGCGGGAGCTAGCACAGATACGCAGTATTTT. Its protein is CASSLGLAGASTDTQYF. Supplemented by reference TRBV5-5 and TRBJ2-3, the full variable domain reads DAGVTQSPTHLIKTRGQQVTLRCSPISGHKSVSWYQQVLGQGPQFIFQYYEKEERGRGNFPDRFSARQFPNYSSELNVNALLLGDSALYLCASSLGLAGASTDTQYFGPGTRLTVL.

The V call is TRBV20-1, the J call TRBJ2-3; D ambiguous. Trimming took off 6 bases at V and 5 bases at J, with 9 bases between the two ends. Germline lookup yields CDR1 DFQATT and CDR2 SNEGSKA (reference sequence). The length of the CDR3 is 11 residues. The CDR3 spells CSADQKDTQYF. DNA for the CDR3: TGCAGTGCAGACCAGAAAGATACGCAGTATTTT.

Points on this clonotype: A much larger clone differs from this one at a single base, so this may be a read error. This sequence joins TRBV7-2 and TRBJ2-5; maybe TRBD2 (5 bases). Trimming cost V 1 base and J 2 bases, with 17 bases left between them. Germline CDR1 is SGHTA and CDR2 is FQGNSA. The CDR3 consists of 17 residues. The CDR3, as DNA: TGTGCCAGCAGCTTAGATCCAGAGGACTCCTTACAAGAGACCCAGTACTTC. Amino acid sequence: CASSLDPEDSLQETQYF.

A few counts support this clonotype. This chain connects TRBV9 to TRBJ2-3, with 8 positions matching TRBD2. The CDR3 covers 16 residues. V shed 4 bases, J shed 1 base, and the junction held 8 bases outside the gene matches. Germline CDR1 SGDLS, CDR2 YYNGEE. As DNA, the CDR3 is TGTGCCAGCAGCCTTCGGATTAGCGGGGGCACAGATACGCAGTATTTT. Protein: CASSLRISGGTDTQYF.

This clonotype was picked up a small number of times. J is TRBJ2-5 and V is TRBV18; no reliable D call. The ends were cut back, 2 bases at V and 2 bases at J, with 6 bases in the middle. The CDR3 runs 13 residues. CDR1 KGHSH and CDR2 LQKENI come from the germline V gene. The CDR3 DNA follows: TGTGCCAGCTCACCAGTCCGTCAAGAGACCCAGTACTTC. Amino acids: CASSPVRQETQYF.

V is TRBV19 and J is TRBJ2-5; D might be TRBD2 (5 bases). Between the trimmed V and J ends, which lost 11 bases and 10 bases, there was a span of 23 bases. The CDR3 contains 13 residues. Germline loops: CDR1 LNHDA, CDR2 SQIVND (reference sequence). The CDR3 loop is CASGEGVGLVQYF. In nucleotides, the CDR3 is TGTGCCTCTGGAGAGGGCGTGGGGTTGGTCCAGTACTTC.

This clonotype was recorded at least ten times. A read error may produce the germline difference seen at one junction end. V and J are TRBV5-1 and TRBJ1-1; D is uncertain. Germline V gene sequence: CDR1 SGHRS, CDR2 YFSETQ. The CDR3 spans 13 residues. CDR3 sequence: CASSLGSNTEAFF. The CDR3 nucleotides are TGTGCCAGCAGCTTAGGATCGAACACTGAAGCTTTCTTT.

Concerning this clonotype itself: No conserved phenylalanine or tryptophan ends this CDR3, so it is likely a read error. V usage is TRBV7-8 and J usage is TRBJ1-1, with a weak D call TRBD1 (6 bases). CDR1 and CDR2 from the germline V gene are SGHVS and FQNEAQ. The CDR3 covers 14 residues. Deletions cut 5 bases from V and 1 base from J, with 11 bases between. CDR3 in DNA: TGTGCCAGCAGCCTATTACAGGGGAACACTGAAGCTTTCTGT. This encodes CASSLLQGNTEAFC.

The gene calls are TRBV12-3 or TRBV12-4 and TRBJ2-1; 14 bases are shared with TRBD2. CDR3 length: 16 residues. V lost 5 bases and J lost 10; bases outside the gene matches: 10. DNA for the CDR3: TGTGCCAGCAGTCCTAGACTAGCGGGGGGGCCGGCGGAGCAGTTCTTC. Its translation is CASSPRLAGGPAEQFF.

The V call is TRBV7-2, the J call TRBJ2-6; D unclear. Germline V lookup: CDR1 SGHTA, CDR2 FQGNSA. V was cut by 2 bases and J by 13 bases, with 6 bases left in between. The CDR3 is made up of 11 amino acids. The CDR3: CASSLQVVLTF. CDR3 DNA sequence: TGTGCCAGCAGCTTACAGGTAGTCCTGACTTTC.

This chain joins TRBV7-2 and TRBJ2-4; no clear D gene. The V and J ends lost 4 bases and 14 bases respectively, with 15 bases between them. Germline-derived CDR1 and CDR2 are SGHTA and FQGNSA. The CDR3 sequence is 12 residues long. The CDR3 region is CASSSTARYKYF. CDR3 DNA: TGTGCCAGCAGCTCCACCGCCCGCTACAAGTACTTC.